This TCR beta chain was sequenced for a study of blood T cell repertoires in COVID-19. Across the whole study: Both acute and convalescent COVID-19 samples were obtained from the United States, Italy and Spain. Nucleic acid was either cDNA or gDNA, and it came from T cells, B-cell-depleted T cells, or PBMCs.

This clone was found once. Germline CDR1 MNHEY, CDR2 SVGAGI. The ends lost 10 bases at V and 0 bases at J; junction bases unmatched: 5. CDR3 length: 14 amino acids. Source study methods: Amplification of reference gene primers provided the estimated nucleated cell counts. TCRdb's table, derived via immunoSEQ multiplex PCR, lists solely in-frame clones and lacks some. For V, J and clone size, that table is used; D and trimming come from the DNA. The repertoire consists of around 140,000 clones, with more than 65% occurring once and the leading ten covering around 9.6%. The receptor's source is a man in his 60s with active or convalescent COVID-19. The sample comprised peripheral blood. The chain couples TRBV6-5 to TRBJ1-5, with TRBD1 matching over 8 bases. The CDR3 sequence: CATDRGLSNQPQHF. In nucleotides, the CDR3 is TGTGCCACCGACAGGGGACTTAGCAATCAGCCCCAGCATTTT.